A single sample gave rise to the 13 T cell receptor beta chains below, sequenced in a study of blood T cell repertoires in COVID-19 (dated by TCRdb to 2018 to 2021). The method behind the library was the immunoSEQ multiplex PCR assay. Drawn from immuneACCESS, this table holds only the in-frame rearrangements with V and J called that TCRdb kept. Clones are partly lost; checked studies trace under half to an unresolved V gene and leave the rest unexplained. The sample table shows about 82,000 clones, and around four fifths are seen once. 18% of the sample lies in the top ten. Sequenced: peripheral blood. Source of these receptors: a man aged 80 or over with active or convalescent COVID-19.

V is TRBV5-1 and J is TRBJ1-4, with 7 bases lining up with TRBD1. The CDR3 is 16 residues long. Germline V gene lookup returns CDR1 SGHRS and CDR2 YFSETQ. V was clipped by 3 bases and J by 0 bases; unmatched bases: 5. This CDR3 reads CASSYRDSSTNEKLFF. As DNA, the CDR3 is TGCGCCAGCAGCTATAGGGACAGCTCAACTAATGAAAAACTGTTTTTT.

CDR3 sequence: CASSPFGGYTNEKLFF. CDR3 DNA sequence: TGTGCCAGCAGCCCCTTCGGGGGGTACACTAATGAAAAACTGTTTTTT. This sequence joins TRBV11-2 and TRBJ1-4; D might be TRBD1 (5 bases). The CDR3 has 16 residues. The V gene's germline CDR1 is SGHAT and CDR2 FQNNGV. V was shortened by 5 bases and J by 2 bases, with 15 bases between the two germline ends.

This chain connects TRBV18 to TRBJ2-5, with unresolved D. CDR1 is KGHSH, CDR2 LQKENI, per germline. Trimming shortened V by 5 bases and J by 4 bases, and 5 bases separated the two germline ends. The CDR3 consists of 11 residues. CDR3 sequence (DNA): TGTGCCAGCTCATGGAGAGAGACCCAGTACTTC. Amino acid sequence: CASSWRETQYF.

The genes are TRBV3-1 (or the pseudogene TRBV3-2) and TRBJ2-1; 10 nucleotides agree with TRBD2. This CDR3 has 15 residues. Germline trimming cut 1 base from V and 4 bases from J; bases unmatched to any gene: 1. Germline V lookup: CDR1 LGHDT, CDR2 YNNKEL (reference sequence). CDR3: CASSQGSGGYNEQFF. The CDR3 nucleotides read TGTGCCAGCAGCCAAGGTAGCGGGGGGTACAATGAGCAGTTCTTC.

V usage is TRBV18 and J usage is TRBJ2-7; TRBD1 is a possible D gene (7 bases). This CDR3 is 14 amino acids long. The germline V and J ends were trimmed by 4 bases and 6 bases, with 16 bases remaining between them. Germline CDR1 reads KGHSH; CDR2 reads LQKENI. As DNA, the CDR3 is TGTGCCAGCTCACTTACACAGCAGGGGGGCGAGCAGTACGTC. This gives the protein CASSLTQQGGEQYV.

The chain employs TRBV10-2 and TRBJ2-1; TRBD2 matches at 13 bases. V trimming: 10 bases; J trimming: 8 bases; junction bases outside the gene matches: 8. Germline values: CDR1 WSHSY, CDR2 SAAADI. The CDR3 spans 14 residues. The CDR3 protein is CATKNGLAGDEQFF. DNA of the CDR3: TGCGCCACCAAAAATGGACTAGCGGGAGATGAGCAGTTCTTC.

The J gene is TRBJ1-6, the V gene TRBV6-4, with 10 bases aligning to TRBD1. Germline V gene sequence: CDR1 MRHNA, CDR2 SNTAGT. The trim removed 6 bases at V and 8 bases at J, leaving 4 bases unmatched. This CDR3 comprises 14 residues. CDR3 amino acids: CASRRDRGDSPLHF. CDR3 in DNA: TGTGCCAGCAGACGGGACAGGGGAGATTCACCCCTCCACTTT.

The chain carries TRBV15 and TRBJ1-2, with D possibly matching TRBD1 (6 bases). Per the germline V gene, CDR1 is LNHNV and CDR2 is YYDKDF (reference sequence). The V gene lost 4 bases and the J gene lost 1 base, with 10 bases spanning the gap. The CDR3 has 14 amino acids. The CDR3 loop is CATSNGRGNYGYTF. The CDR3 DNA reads TGTGCCACCAGCAACGGCAGGGGTAACTATGGCTACACCTTC.

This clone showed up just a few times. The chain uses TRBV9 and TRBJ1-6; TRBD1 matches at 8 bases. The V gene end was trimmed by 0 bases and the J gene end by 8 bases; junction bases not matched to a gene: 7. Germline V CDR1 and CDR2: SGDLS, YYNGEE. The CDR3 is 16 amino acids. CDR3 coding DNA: TGTGCCAGCAGCGTAGATCCAGGACAGGGTCATTCACCCCTCCACTTT. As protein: CASSVDPGQGHSPLHF.

CDR3 loop: CSASRQGARNSPLHF. CDR3 DNA sequence: TGCAGTGCTAGTAGACAGGGGGCGAGAAATTCACCCCTCCACTTT. The V and J genes are TRBV20-1 and TRBJ1-6; 10 positions agree with TRBD1. V was pared by 3 bases and J by 7 bases, with 6 bases of the junction left unmatched. The CDR3 runs to 15 residues. Germline CDR1 DFQATT, CDR2 SNEGSKA (reference sequence).

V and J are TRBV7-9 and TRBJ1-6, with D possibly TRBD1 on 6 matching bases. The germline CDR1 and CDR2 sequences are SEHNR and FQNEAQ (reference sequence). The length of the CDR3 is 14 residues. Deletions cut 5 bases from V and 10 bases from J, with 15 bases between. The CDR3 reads CASSLGAGVSPLHF. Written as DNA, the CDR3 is TGTGCCAGCAGCCTGGGGGCAGGGGTATCACCCCTCCACTTT.

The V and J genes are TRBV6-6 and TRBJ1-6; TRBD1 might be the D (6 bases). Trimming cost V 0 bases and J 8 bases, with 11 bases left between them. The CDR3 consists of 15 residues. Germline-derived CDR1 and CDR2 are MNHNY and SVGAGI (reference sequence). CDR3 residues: CASSYSPKGDSPLHF. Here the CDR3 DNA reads TGTGCCAGCAGTTACTCACCCAAGGGGGATTCACCCCTCCACTTT.

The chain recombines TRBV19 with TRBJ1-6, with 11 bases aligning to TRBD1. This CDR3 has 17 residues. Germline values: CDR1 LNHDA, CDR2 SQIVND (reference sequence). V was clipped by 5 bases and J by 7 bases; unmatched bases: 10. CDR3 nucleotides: TGTGCCAGTAGTCGGAGGGACAGGGGGAAATCGAATTCACCCCTCCACTTT. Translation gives CASSRRDRGKSNSPLHF.